The T cell receptor (beta chain) described here comes from a study of blood T cells in healthy people across ages. Notes on the study in general: Diversity estimates drawn from one million T cells were deemed underestimates.

A second roughly 6 to 11 cycle PCR used barcoded and J-beta primers. TCRdb passed the 5' RACE reads through MiXCR, listing each CDR3 protein once. This repertoire shows hundreds of thousands of distinct CDR3 sequences, about a third found once; its top ten account for 15% to 17%. V was pared by 3 bases and J by 9 bases, with 3 bases of the junction left unmatched. CDR1 and CDR2 (germline): DFQATT, SNEGSKA (reference sequence). The CDR3 is 13 residues long. Remarks on this clonotype: Its antigen remains unknown.

This TCR was sampled from a woman older than 75 in good health. The sample taken for sequencing was blood. V usage is TRBV20-1 and J usage is TRBJ2-1; 12 bases match TRBD2. This chain's CDR3 is CSASLLAGGEQFF. The CDR3, as DNA: TGCAGTGCTAGTCTACTAGCGGGGGGTGAGCAGTTCTTC.